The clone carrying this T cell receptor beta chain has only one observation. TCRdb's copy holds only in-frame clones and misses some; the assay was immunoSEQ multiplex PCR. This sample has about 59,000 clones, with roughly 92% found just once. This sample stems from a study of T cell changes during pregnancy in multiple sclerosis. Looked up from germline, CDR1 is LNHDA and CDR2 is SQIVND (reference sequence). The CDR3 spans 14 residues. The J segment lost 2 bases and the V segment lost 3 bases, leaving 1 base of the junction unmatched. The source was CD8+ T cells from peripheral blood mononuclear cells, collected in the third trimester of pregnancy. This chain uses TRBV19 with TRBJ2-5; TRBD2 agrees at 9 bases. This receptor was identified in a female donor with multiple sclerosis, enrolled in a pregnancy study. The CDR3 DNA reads TGTGCCAGTAGTATCCTAGCGGGACAAGAGACCCAGTACTTC. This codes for CASSILAGQETQYF.